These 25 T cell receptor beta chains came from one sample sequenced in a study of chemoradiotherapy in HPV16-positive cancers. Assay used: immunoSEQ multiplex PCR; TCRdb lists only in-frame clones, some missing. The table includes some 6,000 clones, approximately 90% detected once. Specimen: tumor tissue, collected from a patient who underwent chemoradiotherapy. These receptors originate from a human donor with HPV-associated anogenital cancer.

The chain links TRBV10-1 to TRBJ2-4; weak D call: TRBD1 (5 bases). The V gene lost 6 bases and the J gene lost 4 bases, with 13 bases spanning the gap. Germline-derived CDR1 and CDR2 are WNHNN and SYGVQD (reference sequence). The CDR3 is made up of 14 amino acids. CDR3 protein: CASSRVLWKNIQYF. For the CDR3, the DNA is TGCGCCAGCAGCAGGGTGTTGTGGAAAAACATTCAGTACTTC.

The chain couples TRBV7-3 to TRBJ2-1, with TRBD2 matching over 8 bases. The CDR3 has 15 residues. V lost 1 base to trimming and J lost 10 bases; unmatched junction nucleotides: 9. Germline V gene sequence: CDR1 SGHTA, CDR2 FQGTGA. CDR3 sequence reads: CASSLMGLDSGEQFF. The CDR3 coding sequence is TGTGCCAGCAGCTTAATGGGACTAGATTCGGGCGAGCAGTTCTTC.

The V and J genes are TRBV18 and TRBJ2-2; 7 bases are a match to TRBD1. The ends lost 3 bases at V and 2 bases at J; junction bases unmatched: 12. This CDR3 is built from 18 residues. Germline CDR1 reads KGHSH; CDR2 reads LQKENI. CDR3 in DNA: TGTGCCAGCTCACCCCGGGGTCCCGGGACAGTCAACACCGGGGAGCTGTTTTTT. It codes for CASSPRGPGTVNTGELFF.

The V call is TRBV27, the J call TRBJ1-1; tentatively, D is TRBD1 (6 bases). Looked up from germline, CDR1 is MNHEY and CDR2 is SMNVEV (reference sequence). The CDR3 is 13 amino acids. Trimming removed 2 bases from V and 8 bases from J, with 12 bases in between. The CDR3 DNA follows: TGTGCCAGCAGTTTAGATCACGGACAGGAAGCTTTCTTT. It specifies CASSLDHGQEAFF.

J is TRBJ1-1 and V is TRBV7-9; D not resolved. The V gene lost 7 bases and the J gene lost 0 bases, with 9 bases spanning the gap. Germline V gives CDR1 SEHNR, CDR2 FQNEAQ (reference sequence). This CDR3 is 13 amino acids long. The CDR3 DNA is TGTGCCAGCAATGAGTACCTGAACACTGAAGCTTTCTTT. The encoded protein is CASNEYLNTEAFF.

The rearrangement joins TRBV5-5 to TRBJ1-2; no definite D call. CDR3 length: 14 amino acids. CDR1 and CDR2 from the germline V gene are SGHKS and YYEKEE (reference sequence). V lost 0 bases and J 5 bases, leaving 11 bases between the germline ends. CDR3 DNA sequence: TGTGCCAGCAGCTTGGCCGTCTTTGAGTATGGCTACACCTTC. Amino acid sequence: CASSLAVFEYGYTF.

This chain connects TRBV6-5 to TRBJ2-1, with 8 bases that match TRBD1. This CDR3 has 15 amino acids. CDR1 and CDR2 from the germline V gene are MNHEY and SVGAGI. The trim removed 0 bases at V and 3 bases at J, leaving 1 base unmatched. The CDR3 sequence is CASSYSTGGYNEQFF. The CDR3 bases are TGTGCCAGCAGTTACTCCACAGGGGGCTACAATGAGCAGTTCTTC.

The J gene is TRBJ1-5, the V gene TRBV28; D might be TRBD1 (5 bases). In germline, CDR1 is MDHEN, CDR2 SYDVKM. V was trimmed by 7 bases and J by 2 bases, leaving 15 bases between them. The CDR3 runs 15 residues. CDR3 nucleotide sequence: TGTGCCAGCAACTCTCAAGGGGAGGGCAATCAGCCCCAGCATTTT. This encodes CASNSQGEGNQPQHF.

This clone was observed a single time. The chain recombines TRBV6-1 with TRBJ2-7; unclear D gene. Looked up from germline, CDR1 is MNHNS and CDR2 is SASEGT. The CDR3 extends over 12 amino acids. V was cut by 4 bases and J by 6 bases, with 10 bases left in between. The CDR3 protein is CASSARPVEQYF. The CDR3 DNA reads TGTGCCAGCAGTGCGAGACCGGTCGAGCAGTACTTC.

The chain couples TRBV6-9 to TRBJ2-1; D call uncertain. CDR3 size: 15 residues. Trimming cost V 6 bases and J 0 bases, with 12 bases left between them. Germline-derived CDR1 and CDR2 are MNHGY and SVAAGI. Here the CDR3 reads CASSYYRSSYNEQFF. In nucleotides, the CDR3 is TGTGCCAGCAGCTACTATAGGAGCTCCTACAATGAGCAGTTCTTC.

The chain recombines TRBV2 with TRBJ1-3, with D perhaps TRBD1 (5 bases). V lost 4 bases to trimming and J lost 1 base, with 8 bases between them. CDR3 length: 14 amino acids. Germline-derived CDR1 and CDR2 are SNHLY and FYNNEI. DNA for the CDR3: TGTGCCAGCAGTGTTGGGGGTTCTGGAAACACCATATATTTT. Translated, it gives CASSVGGSGNTIYF.

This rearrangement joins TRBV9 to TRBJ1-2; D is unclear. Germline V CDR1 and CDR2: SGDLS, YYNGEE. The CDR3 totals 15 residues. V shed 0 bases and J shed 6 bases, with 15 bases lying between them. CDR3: CASSVELVWGHGYTF. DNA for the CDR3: TGTGCCAGCAGCGTAGAGTTAGTGTGGGGTCATGGCTACACCTTC.

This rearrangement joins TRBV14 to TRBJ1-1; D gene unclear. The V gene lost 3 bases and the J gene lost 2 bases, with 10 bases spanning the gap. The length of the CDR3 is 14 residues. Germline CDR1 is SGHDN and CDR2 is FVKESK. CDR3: CASSQWGANTEAFF. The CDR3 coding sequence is TGTGCCAGCAGCCAGTGGGGAGCCAACACTGAAGCTTTCTTT.

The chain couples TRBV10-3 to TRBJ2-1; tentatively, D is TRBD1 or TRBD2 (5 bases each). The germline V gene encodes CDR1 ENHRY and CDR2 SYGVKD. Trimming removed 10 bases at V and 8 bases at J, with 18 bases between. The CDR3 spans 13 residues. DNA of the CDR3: TGTGCCACCACCCCCGGGGCTGGCGATGAGCAGTTCTTC. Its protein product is CATTPGAGDEQFF.

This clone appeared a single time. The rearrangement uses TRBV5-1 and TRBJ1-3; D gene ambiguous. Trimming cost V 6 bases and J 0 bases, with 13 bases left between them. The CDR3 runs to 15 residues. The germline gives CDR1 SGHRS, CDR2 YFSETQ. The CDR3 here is CASTLDGRSGNTIYF. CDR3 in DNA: TGCGCCAGCACCCTGGACGGCCGCTCTGGAAACACCATATATTTT.

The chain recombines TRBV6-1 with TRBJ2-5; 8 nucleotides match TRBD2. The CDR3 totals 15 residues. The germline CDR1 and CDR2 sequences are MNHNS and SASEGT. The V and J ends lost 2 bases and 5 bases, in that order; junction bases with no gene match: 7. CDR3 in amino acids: CASSESGLGAETQYF. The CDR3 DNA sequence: TGTGCCAGCAGTGAATCGGGACTAGGGGCTGAGACCCAGTACTTC.

CDR3 amino acids: CASSLARGGPYQGYTF. The CDR3 DNA reads TGTGCCAGCAGCTTAGCCCGGGGGGGTCCTTACCAGGGCTACACCTTC. V and J are TRBV7-8 and TRBJ1-2, with a weak D call TRBD1 (5 bases). Germline CDR1 is SGHVS and CDR2 is FQNEAQ. With 0 bases removed from V and 8 bases from J, the gap between germline ends came to 19 bases. The CDR3 loop spans 16 amino acids.

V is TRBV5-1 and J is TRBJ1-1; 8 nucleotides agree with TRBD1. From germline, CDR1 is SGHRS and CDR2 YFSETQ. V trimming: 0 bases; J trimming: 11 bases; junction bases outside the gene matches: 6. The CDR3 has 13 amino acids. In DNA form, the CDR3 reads TGCGCCAGCAGCTTGGGCAGGGGGCTTGACGCTTTCTTT. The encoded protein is CASSLGRGLDAFF. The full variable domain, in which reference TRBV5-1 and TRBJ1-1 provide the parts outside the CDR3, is KAGVTQTPRYLIKTRGQQVTLSCSPISGHRSVSWYQQTPGQGLQFLFEYFSETQRNKGNFPGRFSGRQFSNSRSEMNVSTLELGDSALYLCASSLGRGLDAFFGQGTRLTVV.

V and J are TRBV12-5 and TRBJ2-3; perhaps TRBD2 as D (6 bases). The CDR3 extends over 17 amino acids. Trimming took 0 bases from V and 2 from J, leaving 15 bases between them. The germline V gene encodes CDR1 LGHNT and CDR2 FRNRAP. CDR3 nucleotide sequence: TGTGCTAGTGGTTTGGTAATAGCGGCAAGATTCACAGATACGCAGTATTTT. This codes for CASGLVIAARFTDTQYF.

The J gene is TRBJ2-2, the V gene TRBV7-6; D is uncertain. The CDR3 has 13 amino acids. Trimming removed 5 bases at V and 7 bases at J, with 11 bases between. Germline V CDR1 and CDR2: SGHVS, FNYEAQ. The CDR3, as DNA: TGTGCCAGCAGCGCTTATGCCGGCGGGGAGCTGTTTTTT. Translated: CASSAYAGGELFF.

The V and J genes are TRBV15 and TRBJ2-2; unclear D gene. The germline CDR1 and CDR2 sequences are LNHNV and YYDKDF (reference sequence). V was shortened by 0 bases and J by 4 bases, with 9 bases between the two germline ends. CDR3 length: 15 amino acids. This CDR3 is CATSRDQEATGELFF. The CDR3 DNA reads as TGTGCCACCAGCAGAGATCAAGAGGCCACCGGGGAGCTGTTTTTT.

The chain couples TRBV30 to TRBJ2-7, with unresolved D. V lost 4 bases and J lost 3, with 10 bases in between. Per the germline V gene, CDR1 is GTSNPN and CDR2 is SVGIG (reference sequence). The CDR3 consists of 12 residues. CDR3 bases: TGTGCCTGGACCTCCGACGGCTACGAGCAGTACTTC. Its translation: CAWTSDGYEQYF.

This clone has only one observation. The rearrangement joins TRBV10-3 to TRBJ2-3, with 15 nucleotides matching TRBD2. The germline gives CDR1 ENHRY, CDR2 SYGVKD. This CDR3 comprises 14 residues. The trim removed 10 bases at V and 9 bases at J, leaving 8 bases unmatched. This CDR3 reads CATQDGLAGGTQYF. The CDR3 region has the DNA TGTGCCACCCAAGACGGACTAGCGGGAGGGACGCAGTATTTT.

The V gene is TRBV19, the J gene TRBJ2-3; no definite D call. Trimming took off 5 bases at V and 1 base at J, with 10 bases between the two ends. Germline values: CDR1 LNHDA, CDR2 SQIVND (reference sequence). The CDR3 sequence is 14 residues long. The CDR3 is CASSFGLGTDTQYF. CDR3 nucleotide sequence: TGTGCCAGTAGTTTCGGGCTCGGCACAGATACGCAGTATTTT.

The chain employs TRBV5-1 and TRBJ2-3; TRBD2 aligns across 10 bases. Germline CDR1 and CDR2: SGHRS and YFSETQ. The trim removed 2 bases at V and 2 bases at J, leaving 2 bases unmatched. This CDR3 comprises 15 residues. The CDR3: CASSLSGRVTDTQYF. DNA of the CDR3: TGCGCCAGCAGCTTAAGCGGGAGGGTCACAGATACGCAGTATTTT.